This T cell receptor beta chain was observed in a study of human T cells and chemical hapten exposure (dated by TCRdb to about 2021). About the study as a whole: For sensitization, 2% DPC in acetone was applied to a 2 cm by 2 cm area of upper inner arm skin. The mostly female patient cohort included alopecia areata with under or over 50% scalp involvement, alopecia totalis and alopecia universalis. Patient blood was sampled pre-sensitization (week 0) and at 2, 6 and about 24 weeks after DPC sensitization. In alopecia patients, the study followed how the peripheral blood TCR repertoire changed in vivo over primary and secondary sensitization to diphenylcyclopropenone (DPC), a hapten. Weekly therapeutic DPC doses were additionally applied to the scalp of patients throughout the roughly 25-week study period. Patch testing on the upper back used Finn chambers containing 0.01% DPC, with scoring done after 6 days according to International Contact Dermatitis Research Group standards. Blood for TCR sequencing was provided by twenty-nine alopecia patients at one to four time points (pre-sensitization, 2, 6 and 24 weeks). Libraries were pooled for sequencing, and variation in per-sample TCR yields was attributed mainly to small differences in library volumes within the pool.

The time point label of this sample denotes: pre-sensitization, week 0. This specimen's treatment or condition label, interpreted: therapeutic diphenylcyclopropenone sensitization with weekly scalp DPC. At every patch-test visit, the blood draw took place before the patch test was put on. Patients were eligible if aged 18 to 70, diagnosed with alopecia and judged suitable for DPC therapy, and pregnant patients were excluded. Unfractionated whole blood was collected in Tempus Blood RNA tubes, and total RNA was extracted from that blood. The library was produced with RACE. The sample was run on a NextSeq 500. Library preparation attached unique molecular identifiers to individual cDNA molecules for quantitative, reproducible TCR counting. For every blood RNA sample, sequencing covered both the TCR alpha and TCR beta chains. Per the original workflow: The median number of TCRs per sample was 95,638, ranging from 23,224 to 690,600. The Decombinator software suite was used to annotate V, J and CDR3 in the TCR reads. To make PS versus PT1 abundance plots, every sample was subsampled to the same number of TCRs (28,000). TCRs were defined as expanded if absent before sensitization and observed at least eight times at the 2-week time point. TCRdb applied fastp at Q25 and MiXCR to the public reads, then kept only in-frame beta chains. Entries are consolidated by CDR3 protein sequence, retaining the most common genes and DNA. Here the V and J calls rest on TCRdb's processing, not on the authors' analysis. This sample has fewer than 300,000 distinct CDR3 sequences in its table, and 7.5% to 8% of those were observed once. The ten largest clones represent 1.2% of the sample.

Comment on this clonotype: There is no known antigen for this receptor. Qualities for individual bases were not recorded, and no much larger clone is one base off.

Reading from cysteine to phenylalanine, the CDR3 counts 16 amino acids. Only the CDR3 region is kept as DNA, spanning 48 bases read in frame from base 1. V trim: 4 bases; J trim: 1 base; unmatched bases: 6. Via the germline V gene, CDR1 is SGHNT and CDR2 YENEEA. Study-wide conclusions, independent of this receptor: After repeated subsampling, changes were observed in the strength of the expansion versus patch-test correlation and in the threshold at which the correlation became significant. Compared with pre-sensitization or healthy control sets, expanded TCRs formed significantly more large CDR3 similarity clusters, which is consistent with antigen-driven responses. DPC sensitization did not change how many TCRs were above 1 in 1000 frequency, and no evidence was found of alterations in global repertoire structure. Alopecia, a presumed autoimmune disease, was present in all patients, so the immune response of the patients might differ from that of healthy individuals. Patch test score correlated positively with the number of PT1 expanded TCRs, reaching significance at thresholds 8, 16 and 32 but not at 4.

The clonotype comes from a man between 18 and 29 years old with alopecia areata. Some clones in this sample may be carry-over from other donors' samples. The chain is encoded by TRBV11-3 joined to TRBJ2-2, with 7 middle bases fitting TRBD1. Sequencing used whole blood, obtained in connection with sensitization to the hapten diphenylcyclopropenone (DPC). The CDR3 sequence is CASSSTGTVNTGELFF. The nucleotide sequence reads TGTGCCAGCAGCTCGACGGGGACAGTGAACACCGGGGAGCTGTTTTTT.